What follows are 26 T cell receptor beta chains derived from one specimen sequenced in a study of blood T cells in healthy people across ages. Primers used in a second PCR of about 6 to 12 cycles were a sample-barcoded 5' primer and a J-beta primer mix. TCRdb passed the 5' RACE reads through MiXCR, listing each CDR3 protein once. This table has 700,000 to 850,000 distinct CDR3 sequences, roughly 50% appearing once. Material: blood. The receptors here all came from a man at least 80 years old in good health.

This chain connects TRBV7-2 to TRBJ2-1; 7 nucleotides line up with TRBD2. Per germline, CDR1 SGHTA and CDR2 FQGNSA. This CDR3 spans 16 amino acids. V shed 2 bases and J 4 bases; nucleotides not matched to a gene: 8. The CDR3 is CASSLTPVGGYNEQFF. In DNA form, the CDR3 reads TGTGCCAGCAGCTTAACTCCGGTGGGAGGGTACAATGAGCAGTTCTTC.

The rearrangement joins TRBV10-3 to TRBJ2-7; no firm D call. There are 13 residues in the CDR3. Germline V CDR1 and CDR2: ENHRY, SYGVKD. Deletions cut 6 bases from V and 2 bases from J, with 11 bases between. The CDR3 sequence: CAISQEGPYEQYF. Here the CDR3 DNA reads TGTGCCATCAGCCAAGAAGGTCCCTACGAGCAGTACTTC.

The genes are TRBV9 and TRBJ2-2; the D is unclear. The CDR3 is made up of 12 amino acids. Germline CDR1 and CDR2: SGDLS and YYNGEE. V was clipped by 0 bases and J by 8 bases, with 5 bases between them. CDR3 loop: CASSVAEGELFF. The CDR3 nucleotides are TGTGCCAGCAGCGTAGCGGAAGGGGAGCTGTTTTTT.

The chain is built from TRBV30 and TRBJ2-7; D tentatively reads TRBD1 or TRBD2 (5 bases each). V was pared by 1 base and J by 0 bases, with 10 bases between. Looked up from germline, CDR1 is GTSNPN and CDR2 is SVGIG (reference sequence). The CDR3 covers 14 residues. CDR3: CAWSGDASSYEQYF. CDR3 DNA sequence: TGTGCCTGGAGTGGGGACGCCAGCTCCTACGAGCAGTACTTC.

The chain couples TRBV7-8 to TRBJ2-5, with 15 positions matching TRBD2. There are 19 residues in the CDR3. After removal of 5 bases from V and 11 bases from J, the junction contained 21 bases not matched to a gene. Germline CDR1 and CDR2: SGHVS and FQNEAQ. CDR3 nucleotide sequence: TGTGCCAGCAGCCCACGTGGACTAGCGGGAGGGGATCAGTACAATGAGCAGTACTTC. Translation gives CASSPRGLAGGDQYNEQYF. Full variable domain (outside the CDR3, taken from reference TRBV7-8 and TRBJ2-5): GAGVSQSPRYKVAKRGQDVALRCDPISGHVSLFWYQQALGQGPEFLTYFQNEAQLDKSGLPSDRFFAERPEGSVSTLKIQRTQQEDSAVYLCASSPRGLAGGDQYNEQYFGPGTRLLVL.

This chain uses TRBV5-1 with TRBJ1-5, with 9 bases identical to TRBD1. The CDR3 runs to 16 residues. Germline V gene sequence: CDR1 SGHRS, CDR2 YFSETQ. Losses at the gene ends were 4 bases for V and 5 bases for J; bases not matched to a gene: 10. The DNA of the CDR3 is TGCGCCAGCAGCCCAAGCACAGGGGGCAGAGATCAGCCCCAGCATTTT. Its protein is CASSPSTGGRDQPQHF.

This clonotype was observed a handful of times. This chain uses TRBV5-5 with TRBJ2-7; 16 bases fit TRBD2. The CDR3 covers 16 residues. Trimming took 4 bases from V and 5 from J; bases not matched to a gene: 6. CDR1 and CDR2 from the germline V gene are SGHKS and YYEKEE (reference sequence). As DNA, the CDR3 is TGTGCCAGCAGCAAGGGACTAGCGGGAGGGGCGGACGAGCAGTACTTC. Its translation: CASSKGLAGGADEQYF.

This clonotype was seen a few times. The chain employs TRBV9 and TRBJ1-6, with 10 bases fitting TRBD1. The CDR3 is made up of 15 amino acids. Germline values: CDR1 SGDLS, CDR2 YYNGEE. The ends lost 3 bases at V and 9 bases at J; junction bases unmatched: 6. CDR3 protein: CASSESGTGVSPLHF. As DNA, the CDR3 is TGTGCCAGCAGCGAATCCGGGACAGGGGTTTCACCCCTCCACTTT.

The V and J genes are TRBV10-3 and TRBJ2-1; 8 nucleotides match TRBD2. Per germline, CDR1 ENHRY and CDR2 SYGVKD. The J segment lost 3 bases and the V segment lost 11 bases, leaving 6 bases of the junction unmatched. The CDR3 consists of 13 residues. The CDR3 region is CAQGLAGYNEQFF. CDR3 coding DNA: TGTGCCCAAGGGCTAGCGGGCTACAATGAGCAGTTCTTC.

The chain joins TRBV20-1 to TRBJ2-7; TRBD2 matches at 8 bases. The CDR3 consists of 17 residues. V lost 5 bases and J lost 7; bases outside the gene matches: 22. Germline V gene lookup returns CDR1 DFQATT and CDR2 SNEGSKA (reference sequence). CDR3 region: CSASSPIAGTFYNEQYF. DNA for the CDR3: TGCAGTGCTTCCTCCCCGATAGCGGGGACCTTCTACAATGAGCAGTACTTC.

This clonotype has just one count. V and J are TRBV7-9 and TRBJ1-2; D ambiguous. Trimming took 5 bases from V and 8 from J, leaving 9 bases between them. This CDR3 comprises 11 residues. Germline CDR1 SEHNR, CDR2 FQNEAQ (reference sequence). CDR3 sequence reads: CASSPQVGYTF. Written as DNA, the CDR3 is TGTGCCAGCAGCCCCCAGGTCGGCTACACCTTC.

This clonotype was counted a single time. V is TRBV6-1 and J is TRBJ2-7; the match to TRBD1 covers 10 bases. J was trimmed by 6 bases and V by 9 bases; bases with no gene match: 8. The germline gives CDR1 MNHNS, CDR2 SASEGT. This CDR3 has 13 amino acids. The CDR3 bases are TGTGCCAGTCCCGGGACAGGGGTTGGCGAGCAGTACTTC. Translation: CASPGTGVGEQYF.

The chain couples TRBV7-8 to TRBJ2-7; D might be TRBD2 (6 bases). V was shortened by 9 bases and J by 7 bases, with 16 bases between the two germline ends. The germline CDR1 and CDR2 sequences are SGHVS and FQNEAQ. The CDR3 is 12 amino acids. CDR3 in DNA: TGTGCCAGTCAACTAGCAGACAATGAGCAGTACTTC. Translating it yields CASQLADNEQYF.

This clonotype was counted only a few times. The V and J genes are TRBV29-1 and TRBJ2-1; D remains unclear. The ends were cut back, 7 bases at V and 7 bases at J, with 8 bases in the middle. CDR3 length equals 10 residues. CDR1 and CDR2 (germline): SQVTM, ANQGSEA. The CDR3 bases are TGCAGCGCCACGGGTAATGAGCAGTTCTTC. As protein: CSATGNEQFF.

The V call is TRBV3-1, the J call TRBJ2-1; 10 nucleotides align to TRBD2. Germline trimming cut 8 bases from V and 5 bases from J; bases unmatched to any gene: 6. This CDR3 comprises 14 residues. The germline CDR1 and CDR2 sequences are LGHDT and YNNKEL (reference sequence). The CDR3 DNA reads TGTGCCAGCTCCAAAGCGGGAGGGCACAATGAGCAGTTCTTC. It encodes CASSKAGGHNEQFF.

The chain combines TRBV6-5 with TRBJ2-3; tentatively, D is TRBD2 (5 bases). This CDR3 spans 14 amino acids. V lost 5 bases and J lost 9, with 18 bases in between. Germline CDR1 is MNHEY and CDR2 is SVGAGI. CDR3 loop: CASSTQPRVETQYF. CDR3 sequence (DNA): TGTGCCAGCAGTACCCAGCCGCGGGTAGAAACGCAGTATTTT.

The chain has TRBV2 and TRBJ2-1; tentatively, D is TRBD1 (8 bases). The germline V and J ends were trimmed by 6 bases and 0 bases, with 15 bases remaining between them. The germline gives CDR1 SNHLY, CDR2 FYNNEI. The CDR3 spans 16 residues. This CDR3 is CASSKQGGSSYNEQFF. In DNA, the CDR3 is TGTGCCAGCAGCAAACAGGGGGGGAGCTCCTACAATGAGCAGTTCTTC.

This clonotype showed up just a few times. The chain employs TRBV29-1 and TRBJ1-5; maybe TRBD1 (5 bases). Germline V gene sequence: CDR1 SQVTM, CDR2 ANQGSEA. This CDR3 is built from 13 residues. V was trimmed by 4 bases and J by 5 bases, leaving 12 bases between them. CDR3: CSVASDSDQPQHF. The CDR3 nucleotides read TGCAGCGTTGCAAGTGACAGCGATCAGCCCCAGCATTTT.

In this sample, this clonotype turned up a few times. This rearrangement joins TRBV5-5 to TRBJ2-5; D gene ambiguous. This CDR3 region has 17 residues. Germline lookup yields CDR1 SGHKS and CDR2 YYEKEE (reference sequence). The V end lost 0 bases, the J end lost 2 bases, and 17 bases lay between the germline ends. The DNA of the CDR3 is TGTGCCAGCAGCTTGGCCCAGGCGGCCGCCCTACAAGAGACCCAGTACTTC. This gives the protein CASSLAQAAALQETQYF. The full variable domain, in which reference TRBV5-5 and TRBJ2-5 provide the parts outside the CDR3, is DAGVTQSPTHLIKTRGQQVTLRCSPISGHKSVSWYQQVLGQGPQFIFQYYEKEERGRGNFPDRFSARQFPNYSSELNVNALLLGDSALYLCASSLAQAAALQETQYFGPGTRLLVL.

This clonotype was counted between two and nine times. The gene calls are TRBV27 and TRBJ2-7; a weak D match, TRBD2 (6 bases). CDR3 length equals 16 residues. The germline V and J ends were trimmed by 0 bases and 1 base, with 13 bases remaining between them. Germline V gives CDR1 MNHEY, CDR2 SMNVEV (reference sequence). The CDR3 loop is CASSLSSRGTSYEQYF. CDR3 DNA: TGTGCCAGCAGTTTATCGTCTCGGGGGACTTCCTACGAGCAGTACTTC.

The CDR3 region is CSARGEREAKTQYF. The CDR3 DNA reads TGCAGTGCTAGGGGTGAGCGGGAGGCTAAGACCCAGTACTTC. J is TRBJ2-5 and V is TRBV20-1; 9 bases are shared with TRBD2. Germline-derived CDR1 and CDR2 are DFQATT and SNEGSKA (reference sequence). CDR3 size: 14 residues. With 3 bases clipped from V and 6 bases from J, the junction kept 8 bases outside the gene matches.

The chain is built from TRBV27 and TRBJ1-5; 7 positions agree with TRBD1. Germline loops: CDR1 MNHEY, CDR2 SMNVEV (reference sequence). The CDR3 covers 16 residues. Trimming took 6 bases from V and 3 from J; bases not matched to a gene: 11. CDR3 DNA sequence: TGTGCCAGCAGCCCCAGGACAGGTGCCGCCAATCAGCCCCAGCATTTT. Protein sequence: CASSPRTGAANQPQHF.

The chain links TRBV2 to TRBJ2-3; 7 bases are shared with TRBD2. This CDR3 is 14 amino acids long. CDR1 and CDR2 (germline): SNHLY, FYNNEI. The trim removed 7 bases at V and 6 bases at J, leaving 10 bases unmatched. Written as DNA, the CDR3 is TGTGCCAGCACATTGGGGGGAGGGCACGATACGCAGTATTTT. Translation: CASTLGGGHDTQYF.

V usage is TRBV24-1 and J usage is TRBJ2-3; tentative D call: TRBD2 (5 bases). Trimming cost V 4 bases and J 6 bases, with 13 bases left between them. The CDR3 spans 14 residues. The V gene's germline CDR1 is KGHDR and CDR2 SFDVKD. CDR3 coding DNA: TGTGCCACCAGTGACCCGTCCCGCGGGGATACGCAGTATTTT. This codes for CATSDPSRGDTQYF.

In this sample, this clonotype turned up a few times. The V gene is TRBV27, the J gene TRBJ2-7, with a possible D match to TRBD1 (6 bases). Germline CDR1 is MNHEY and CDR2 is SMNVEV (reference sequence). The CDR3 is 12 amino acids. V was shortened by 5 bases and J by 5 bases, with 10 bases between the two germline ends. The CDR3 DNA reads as TGTGCCAGCAGTAAAACAGGGAACGAGCAGTACTTC. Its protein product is CASSKTGNEQYF.

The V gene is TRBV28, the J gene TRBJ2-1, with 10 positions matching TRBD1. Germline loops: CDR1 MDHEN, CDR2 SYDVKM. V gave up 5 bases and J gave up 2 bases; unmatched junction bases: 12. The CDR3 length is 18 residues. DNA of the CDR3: TGTGCCAGCAGTCACAGGACAGGGGGACTTACAGCCTACAATGAGCAGTTCTTC. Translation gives CASSHRTGGLTAYNEQFF.